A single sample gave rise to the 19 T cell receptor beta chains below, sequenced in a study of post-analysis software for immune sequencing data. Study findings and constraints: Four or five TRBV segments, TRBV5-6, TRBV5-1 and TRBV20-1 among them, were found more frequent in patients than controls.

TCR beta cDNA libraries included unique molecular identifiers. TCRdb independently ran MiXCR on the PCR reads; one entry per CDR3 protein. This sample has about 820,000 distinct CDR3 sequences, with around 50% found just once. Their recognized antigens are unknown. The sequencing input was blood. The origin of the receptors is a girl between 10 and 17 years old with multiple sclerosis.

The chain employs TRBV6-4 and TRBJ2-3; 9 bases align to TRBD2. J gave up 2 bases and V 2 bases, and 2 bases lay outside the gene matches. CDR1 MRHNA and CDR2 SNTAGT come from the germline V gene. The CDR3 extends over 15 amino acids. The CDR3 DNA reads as TGTGCCAGCAGTGACGGCGGGAGGGCCACAGATACGCAGTATTTT. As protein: CASSDGGRATDTQYF.

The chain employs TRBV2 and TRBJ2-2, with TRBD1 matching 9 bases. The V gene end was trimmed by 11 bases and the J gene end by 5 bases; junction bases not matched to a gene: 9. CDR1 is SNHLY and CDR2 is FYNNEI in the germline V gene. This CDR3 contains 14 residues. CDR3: CASKTGGKTGELFF. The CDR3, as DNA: TGTGCCTCGAAGACAGGGGGAAAAACCGGGGAGCTGTTTTTT.

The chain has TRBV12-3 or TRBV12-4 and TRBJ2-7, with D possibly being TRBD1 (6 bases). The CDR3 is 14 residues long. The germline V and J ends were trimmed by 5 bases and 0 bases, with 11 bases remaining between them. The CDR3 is CASSPRDNSYEQYF. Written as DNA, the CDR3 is TGTGCCAGCAGTCCCCGGGACAACTCCTACGAGCAGTACTTC.

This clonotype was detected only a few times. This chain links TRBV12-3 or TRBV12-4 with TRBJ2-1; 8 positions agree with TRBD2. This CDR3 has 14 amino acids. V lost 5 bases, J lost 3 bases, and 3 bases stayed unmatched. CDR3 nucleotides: TGTGCCAGCAGTCGACTAGCGATCTACAATGAGCAGTTCTTC. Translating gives CASSRLAIYNEQFF.

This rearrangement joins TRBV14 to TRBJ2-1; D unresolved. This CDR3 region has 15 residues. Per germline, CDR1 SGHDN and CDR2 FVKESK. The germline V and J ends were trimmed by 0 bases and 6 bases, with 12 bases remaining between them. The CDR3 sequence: CASSQDYGPTNEQFF. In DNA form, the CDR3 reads TGTGCCAGCAGCCAAGATTATGGGCCCACCAATGAGCAGTTCTTC.

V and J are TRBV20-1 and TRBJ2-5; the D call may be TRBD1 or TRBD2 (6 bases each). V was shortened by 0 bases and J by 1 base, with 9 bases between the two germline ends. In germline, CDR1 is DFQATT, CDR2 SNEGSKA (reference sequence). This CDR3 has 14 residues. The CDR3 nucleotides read TGCAGTGCTAGAGAAGGGGGGTTCCAAGAGACCCAGTACTTC. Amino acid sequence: CSAREGGFQETQYF.

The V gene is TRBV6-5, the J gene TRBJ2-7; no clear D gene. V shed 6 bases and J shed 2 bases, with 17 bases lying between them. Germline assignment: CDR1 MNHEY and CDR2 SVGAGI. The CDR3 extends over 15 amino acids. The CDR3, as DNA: TGTGCCAGCAGCCCCGTCAGTAAGTTGGCCTACGAGCAGTACTTC. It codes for CASSPVSKLAYEQYF.

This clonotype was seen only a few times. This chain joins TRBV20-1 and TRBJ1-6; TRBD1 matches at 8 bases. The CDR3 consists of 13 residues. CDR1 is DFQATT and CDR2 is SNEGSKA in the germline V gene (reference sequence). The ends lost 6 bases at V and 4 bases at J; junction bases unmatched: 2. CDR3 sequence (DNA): TGCAGTGCCAACAGGGGGTATAATTCACCCCTCCACTTT. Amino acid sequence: CSANRGYNSPLHF.

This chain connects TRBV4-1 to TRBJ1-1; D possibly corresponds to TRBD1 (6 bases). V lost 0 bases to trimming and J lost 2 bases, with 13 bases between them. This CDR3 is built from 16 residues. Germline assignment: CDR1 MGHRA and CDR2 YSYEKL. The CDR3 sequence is CASSQDPGVRNTEAFF. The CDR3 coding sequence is TGCGCCAGCAGCCAAGATCCAGGGGTGCGAAACACTGAAGCTTTCTTT.

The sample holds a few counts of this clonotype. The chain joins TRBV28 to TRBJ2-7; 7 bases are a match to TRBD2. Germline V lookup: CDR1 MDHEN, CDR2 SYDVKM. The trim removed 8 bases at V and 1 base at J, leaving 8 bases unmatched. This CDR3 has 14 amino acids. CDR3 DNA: TGTGCCAGCCGAGGGCTAGCGGCTTCCTACGAGCAGTACTTC. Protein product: CASRGLAASYEQYF.

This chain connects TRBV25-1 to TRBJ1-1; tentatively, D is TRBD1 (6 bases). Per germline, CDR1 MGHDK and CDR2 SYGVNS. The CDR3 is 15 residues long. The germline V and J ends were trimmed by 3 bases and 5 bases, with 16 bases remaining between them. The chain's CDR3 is CASSDTGGAGTEAFF. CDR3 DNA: TGTGCCAGCAGTGACACGGGGGGGGCTGGAACTGAAGCTTTCTTT.

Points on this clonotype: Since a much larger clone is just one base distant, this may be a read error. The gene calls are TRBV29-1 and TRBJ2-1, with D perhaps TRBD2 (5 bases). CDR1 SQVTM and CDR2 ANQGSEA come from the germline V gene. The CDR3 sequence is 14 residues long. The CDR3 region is CSARGISPYDEQFF. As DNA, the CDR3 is TGCAGCGCCCGAGGGATCTCCCCCTACGATGAGCAGTTCTTC.

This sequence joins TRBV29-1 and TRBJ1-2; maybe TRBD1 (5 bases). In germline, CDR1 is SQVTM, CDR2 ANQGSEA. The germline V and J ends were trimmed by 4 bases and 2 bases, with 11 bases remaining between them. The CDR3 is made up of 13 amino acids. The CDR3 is CSVGDGQNYGYTF. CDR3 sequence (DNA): TGCAGCGTTGGGGACGGACAAAACTATGGCTACACCTTC.

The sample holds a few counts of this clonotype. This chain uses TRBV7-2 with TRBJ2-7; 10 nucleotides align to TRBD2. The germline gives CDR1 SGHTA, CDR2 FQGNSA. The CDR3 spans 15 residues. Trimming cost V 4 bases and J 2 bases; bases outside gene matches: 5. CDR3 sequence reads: CASSSASGGAYEQYF. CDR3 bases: TGTGCCAGCAGCTCCGCTAGCGGGGGAGCCTACGAGCAGTACTTC.

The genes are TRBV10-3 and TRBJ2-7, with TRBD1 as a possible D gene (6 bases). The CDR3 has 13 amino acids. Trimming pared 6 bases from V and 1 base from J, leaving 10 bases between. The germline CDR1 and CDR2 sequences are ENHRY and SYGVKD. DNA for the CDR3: TGTGCCATCAGAGCACAGGGTTCCTACGAGCAGTACTTC. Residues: CAIRAQGSYEQYF.

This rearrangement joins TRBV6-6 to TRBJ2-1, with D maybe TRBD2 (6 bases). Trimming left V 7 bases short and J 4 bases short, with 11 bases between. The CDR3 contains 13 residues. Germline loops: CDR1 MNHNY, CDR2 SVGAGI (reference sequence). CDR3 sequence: CASIPGEYNEQFF. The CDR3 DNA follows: TGTGCCAGCATACCGGGGGAATACAATGAGCAGTTCTTC.

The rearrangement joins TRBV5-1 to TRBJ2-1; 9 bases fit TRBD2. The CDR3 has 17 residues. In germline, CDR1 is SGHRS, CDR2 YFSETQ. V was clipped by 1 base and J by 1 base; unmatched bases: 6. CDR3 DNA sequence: TGCGCCAGCAGCTTGAGGGCTAGCGGGGAATCCTACAATGAGCAGTTCTTC. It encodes CASSLRASGESYNEQFF.

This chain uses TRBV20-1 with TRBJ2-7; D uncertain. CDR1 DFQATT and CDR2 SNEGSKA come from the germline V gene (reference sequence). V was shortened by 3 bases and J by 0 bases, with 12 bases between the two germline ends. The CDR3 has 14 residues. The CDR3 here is CSASRARSSYEQYF. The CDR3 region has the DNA TGCAGTGCTAGCCGAGCTCGTAGCTCCTACGAGCAGTACTTC.

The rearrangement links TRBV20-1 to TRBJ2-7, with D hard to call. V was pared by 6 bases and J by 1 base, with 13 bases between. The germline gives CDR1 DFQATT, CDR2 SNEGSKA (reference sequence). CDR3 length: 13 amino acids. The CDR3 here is CSAPSPRSYEQYF. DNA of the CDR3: TGCAGTGCCCCATCCCCCCGGTCCTACGAGCAGTACTTC.